This T cell receptor (beta chain) is from a study of T cell responses to AZD1222 COVID-19 vaccine. Study-wide results and limits: The span of vaccine-associated CD4 TCRs extended across spike, with dominance at 160-218 and 743-854. Most donors were white British and more were female, and clonal diversity was possibly underestimated. Repertoire sampling happened only post peak T cell response.

The assay was immunoSEQ multiplex PCR, and TCRdb's table has in-frame clones only and misses some. This sample yields approximately 150,000 clones, of which 75% to 95% are seen a single time; roughly 3.1% belongs to the top ten. V dropped 8 bases and J dropped 0 bases, with 13 bases sitting between them. Germline V gene lookup returns CDR1 LNHDA and CDR2 SQIVND (reference sequence). CDR3 length: 15 amino acids. This clone has a single count. Its antigen is not identified. The V call is TRBV19, the J call TRBJ2-2; weak D call: TRBD2 (5 bases). Sample: peripheral blood, taken 28 days after the second AZD1222 dose. This clonotype was obtained from an adult who received the AZD1222 COVID-19 vaccine. The CDR3 nucleotides are TGTGCCAGTCGCGCCGGGATATCGAACACCGGGGAGCTGTTTTTT. Its translation: CASRAGISNTGELFF.